The 21 T cell receptor beta chains below come from one sample, sequenced in a study of blood T cell repertoires in COVID-19. Repertoires were generated with immunoSEQ multiplex PCR, while TCRdb's copy carries only in-frame clones and drops some. The sample has roughly 140,000 clones, approximately 78% seen once. The material sequenced was peripheral blood. The receptor source for this set is a woman over 75 with acute or convalescent COVID-19.

The chain links TRBV28 to TRBJ1-1; D perhaps matches TRBD1 (5 bases). The CDR3 spans 13 residues. The V gene's germline CDR1 is MDHEN and CDR2 SYDVKM. V lost 8 bases and J 3 bases, leaving 13 bases between the germline ends. CDR3: CASVLWGDTEAFF. CDR3 nucleotide sequence: TGTGCCAGCGTCTTGTGGGGGGACACTGAAGCTTTCTTT.

The J gene is TRBJ2-7, the V gene TRBV7-8, with TRBD1 identical over 8 bases. Looked up from germline, CDR1 is SGHVS and CDR2 is FQNEAQ. CDR3 size: 16 residues. After removal of 1 base from V and 5 bases from J, the junction contained 10 bases not matched to a gene. The CDR3 DNA is TGTGCCAGCAGCTTAGTTGGGGACAGGTATTCCCACGAGCAGTACTTC. Translated: CASSLVGDRYSHEQYF.

The chain employs TRBV6-5 and TRBJ2-5, with 7 nucleotides matching TRBD1. Germline CDR1 reads MNHEY; CDR2 reads SVGAGI. The CDR3 covers 14 residues. V lost 6 bases, J lost 4 bases, and 8 bases stayed unmatched. The CDR3 DNA reads TGTGCCAGCAGCCTCCAGGGGGTGGTAGAGACCCAGTACTTC. Its protein product is CASSLQGVVETQYF.

V is TRBV2 and J is TRBJ1-2; D remains ambiguous. Deletions cut 2 bases from V and 8 bases from J, with 9 bases between. Germline CDR1 reads SNHLY; CDR2 reads FYNNEI. This CDR3 spans 12 amino acids. The CDR3 is CASSEYAGGYTF. The DNA of the CDR3 is TGTGCCAGCAGTGAATACGCGGGGGGCTACACCTTC.

The rearrangement links TRBV11-2 to TRBJ2-7; 12 positions agree with TRBD2. The junction had 4 bases not matched to a gene; V was cut back by 5 bases and J by 2 bases. CDR3 length: 15 amino acids. Germline CDR1 SGHAT, CDR2 FQNNGV. For the CDR3, the DNA is TGTGCCAGCAGCGGTTGGACTAGCGGGACCTACGAGCAGTACTTC. As protein: CASSGWTSGTYEQYF.

The V gene is TRBV11-2, the J gene TRBJ2-3, with D tentatively TRBD2 (6 bases). V was trimmed by 1 base and J by 0 bases, leaving 8 bases between them. CDR3 length: 15 residues. The germline CDR1 and CDR2 sequences are SGHAT and FQNNGV. The CDR3 nucleotides are TGTGCCAGCAGCTTAGTCGGGGGAAGCACAGATACGCAGTATTTT. It yields the protein CASSLVGGSTDTQYF.

This chain connects TRBV10-2 to TRBJ1-3; 8 positions match TRBD1. Germline V lookup: CDR1 WSHSY, CDR2 SAAADI. With 6 bases clipped from V and 7 bases from J, the junction kept 11 bases outside the gene matches. The CDR3 consists of 15 residues. The CDR3 nucleotides are TGCGCCAGCAGAGACTGGACAGGGATACGGAACACCATATATTTT. It encodes CASRDWTGIRNTIYF.

The table lists this clone with a count of one. The chain links TRBV21-1 to TRBJ1-4. TRBV21-1 represents a pseudogene. CDR3 size: 19 residues. This CDR3 reads CASSNSHRTDYATNEKLFF. The CDR3 region has the DNA TGTGCCAGCAGCAATTCGCACAGAACCGACTATGCAACTAATGAAAAACTGTTTTTT.

J is TRBJ2-1 and V is TRBV20-1; D gene ambiguous. Germline V gene data show CDR1 as DFQATT and CDR2 as SNEGSKA (reference sequence). Trimming removed 6 bases from V and 8 bases from J, with 11 bases in between. This CDR3 has 11 amino acids. The CDR3 DNA is TGCAGTGCCCCACTTATCGATGAGCAGTTCTTC. This sequence encodes CSAPLIDEQFF.

The chain has TRBV10-3 and TRBJ2-5, with a tentative D call TRBD1 (5 bases). Germline CDR1 ENHRY, CDR2 SYGVKD. V gave up 2 bases and J gave up 5 bases, with 9 bases separating them. The length of the CDR3 is 13 residues. CDR3 protein: CAISEDSHETQYF. The CDR3 region has the DNA TGTGCCATCAGTGAGGACAGTCATGAGACCCAGTACTTC.

This chain connects TRBV7-6 to TRBJ2-5; D is unresolved. Trimming removed 2 bases from V and 9 bases from J, with 22 bases in between. The CDR3 length is 16 residues. The germline V gene has CDR1 SGHVS and CDR2 FNYEAQ. CDR3 protein: CASSLYGGLTHGSQYF. The CDR3 nucleotides read TGTGCCAGCAGCTTATATGGCGGCCTGACCCACGGTTCCCAGTACTTC.

This clone was seen just once. The gene calls are TRBV5-4 and TRBJ2-5; 9 nucleotides agree with TRBD2. The CDR3 consists of 15 residues. The germline CDR1 and CDR2 sequences are SGHNT and YYREEE (reference sequence). Trimming cost V 4 bases and J 5 bases; bases outside gene matches: 9. The CDR3: CASSPRRGGLETQYF. The DNA for the CDR3 is TGTGCCAGCAGCCCACGGCGGGGGGGCCTTGAGACCCAGTACTTC.

This chain joins TRBV5-6 and TRBJ2-1; 13 nucleotides agree with TRBD2. Unmatched junction bases numbered 4, after V lost 5 bases and J lost 14 bases. Germline CDR1 SGHDT, CDR2 YYEEEE. The CDR3 sequence is 12 residues long. The CDR3 loop is CASSGLAGEKFF. The CDR3 DNA reads TGTGCCAGCAGTGGACTAGCGGGAGAAAAGTTCTTC.

The chain joins TRBV5-6 to TRBJ1-2; D uncertain. V gave up 0 bases and J gave up 8 bases, with 17 bases separating them. Germline CDR1 and CDR2: SGHDT and YYEEEE. The CDR3 contains 15 residues. DNA of the CDR3: TGTGCCAGCAGCTTGGGAGGGCCAGGCCTGATGGGCTACACCTTC. Protein: CASSLGGPGLMGYTF.

The chain couples TRBV2 to TRBJ2-5, with D unresolved. Germline V CDR1 and CDR2: SNHLY, FYNNEI. Trimming pared 2 bases from V and 5 bases from J, leaving 12 bases between. This CDR3 has 14 residues. The CDR3 is CASSERPGGETQYF. Here the CDR3 DNA reads TGTGCCAGCAGTGAAAGGCCGGGTGGGGAGACCCAGTACTTC.

This rearrangement joins TRBV7-8 to TRBJ2-7; D gene uncertain. Germline CDR1 is SGHVS and CDR2 is FQNEAQ. With 5 bases removed from V and 3 bases from J, the gap between germline ends came to 20 bases. The CDR3 covers 16 residues. CDR3 sequence (DNA): TGTGCCAGCAGCCCCCAGAAGGCGAGGAACCACTACGAGCAGTACTTC. Translated, it gives CASSPQKARNHYEQYF.

The V gene is TRBV6-6, the J gene TRBJ2-7; possible D gene TRBD2, 5 bases. The CDR3 contains 12 residues. Germline V gene sequence: CDR1 MNHNY, CDR2 SVGAGI (reference sequence). V was shortened by 6 bases and J by 5 bases, with 11 bases between the two germline ends. CDR3 bases: TGTGCCAGCAGACAGCGGTTCAACGAGCAGTACTTC. Encoded protein: CASRQRFNEQYF.

The chain is built from TRBV27 and TRBJ2-1; D is uncertain. From germline, CDR1 is MNHEY and CDR2 SMNVEV (reference sequence). This CDR3 contains 15 residues. Trimming shortened V by 1 base and J by 0 bases, and 7 bases separated the two germline ends. The CDR3 loop reads CASSLFWSSYNEQFF. The DNA of the CDR3 is TGTGCCAGCAGTTTATTTTGGAGCTCCTACAATGAGCAGTTCTTC.

J is TRBJ2-1 and V is TRBV2, with TRBD1 matching over 8 bases. CDR3 length equals 12 residues. The V gene's germline CDR1 is SNHLY and CDR2 FYNNEI. Losses at the gene ends were 4 bases for V and 9 bases for J; bases not matched to a gene: 2. The CDR3 here is CASSVQGGEQFF. The DNA of the CDR3 is TGTGCCAGCAGTGTACAGGGGGGTGAGCAGTTCTTC.

The chain is built from TRBV15 and TRBJ2-5; the D gene is possibly TRBD2 (6 bases). This CDR3 has 13 residues. Deletions cut 2 bases from V and 5 bases from J, with 9 bases between. CDR1 is LNHNV and CDR2 is YYDKDF in the germline V gene (reference sequence). The CDR3 DNA sequence: TGTGCCACCAGCAGACGGACTAAGGAGACCCAGTACTTC. Residues: CATSRRTKETQYF.

This clone showed up just once. V usage is TRBV9 and J usage is TRBJ2-1; weak D call: TRBD1 (6 bases). The CDR3 has 13 amino acids. Per the germline V gene, CDR1 is SGDLS and CDR2 is YYNGEE. V was trimmed by 0 bases and J by 10 bases, leaving 11 bases between them. This CDR3 reads CASSVVLTGEQFF. DNA for the CDR3: TGTGCCAGCAGCGTAGTCTTGACAGGCGAGCAGTTCTTC.